Below are 12 T cell receptor beta chains sequenced from a single sample in a study of T-cell memory formation after mild COVID-19. One entry per CDR3 protein results from TCRdb running MiXCR on the 5' RACE reads. The sample has 470,000 or so distinct CDR3 sequences; 15% to 20% are singletons. The source material was PBMCs or a T cell subset sorted from them (not recorded which). The source of these receptors is an adult woman who had mild COVID-19 (a few samples of this study predate the infection). Cell type and time point are not known.

This clonotype was seen only a few times. V is TRBV5-1 and J is TRBJ2-3, with D tentatively TRBD2 (5 bases). The ends were cut back, 0 bases at V and 6 bases at J, with 14 bases in the middle. Germline assignment: CDR1 SGHRS and CDR2 YFSETQ. CDR3 size: 15 residues. The CDR3 DNA sequence: TGCGCCAGCAGCTTGGAGGCAGGAGGAGCGGATACGCAGTATTTT. The encoded protein is CASSLEAGGADTQYF.

The chain recombines TRBV12-3 or TRBV12-4 with TRBJ1-6; 8 bases align to TRBD1. V was pared by 6 bases and J by 9 bases, with 10 bases of the junction left unmatched. CDR3 size: 15 residues. The CDR3 here is CASSSMDREGSPLHF. CDR3 coding DNA: TGTGCCAGCAGCTCGATGGACAGGGAGGGTTCACCCCTCCACTTT.

This clonotype has only a few counts. V gene TRBV6-1 combines with J gene TRBJ2-3; D is uncertain. Deletions cut 0 bases from V and 10 bases from J, with 8 bases between. The CDR3 covers 12 residues. Germline loops: CDR1 MNHNS, CDR2 SASEGT. The CDR3 spells CASSEAFSPQYF. As DNA, the CDR3 is TGTGCCAGCAGTGAAGCGTTCAGTCCGCAGTATTTT.

This clonotype occurred a few times. Here the CDR3 DNA reads TGCAGTGCCGCTGGTGGATCCTACGAGCAGTACTTC. It yields the protein CSAAGGSYEQYF. The chain has TRBV20-1 and TRBJ2-7; D is unresolved. V gave up 6 bases and J gave up 1 base, with 10 bases separating them. Germline V gene data show CDR1 as DFQATT and CDR2 as SNEGSKA (reference sequence). CDR3 length: 12 residues.

This clonotype was picked up a small number of times. The CDR3 is CASRRGGYEQYF. The CDR3 bases are TGTGCCAGCAGGAGGGGGGGCTACGAGCAGTACTTC. The chain links TRBV2 to TRBJ2-7; maybe TRBD2 (7 bases). Per germline, CDR1 SNHLY and CDR2 FYNNEI. Trimming pared 6 bases from V and 3 bases from J, leaving 9 bases between. The CDR3 is 12 amino acids.

The chain employs TRBV25-1 and TRBJ1-1, with D perhaps matching TRBD1 (5 bases). Germline V gene sequence: CDR1 MGHDK, CDR2 SYGVNS. Deletions cut 5 bases from V and 10 bases from J, with 23 bases between. The CDR3 totals 15 residues. The CDR3 spells CASSSTRTSGGSAFF. CDR3 DNA: TGTGCCAGCAGTTCGACCCGGACCTCCGGGGGTTCAGCTTTCTTT. The entire variable domain, with the rest obtained from reference TRBV25-1 and TRBJ1-1, is as follows: EADIYQTPRYLVIGTGKKITLECSQTMGHDKMYWYQQDPGMELHLIHYSYGVNSTEKGDLSSESTVSRIRTEHFPLTLESARPSHTSQYLCASSSTRTSGGSAFFGQGTRLTVV.

This rearrangement joins TRBV7-8 to TRBJ1-2; D ambiguous. The germline V and J ends were trimmed by 5 bases and 8 bases, with 15 bases remaining between them. The CDR3 extends over 13 amino acids. Per germline, CDR1 SGHVS and CDR2 FQNEAQ. The CDR3 nucleotides read TGTGCCAGCAGCCTAAATAGAGCCGAAGGCTACACCTTC. Translation gives CASSLNRAEGYTF.

The chain couples TRBV25-1 to TRBJ1-5; the D gene is possibly TRBD1 (6 bases). The germline V and J ends were trimmed by 2 bases and 3 bases, with 14 bases remaining between them. This CDR3 region has 16 residues. CDR1 MGHDK and CDR2 SYGVNS come from the germline V gene. The CDR3 sequence is CASSERGGHINQPQHF. The CDR3 DNA sequence: TGTGCCAGCAGTGAAAGGGGGGGACATATCAATCAGCCCCAGCATTTT. Full variable domain (missing parts from reference TRBV25-1 and TRBJ1-5): EADIYQTPRYLVIGTGKKITLECSQTMGHDKMYWYQQDPGMELHLIHYSYGVNSTEKGDLSSESTVSRIRTEHFPLTLESARPSHTSQYLCASSERGGHINQPQHFGDGTRLSIL.

The sample holds a few counts of this clonotype. V is TRBV5-1 and J is TRBJ2-5; no reliable D call. The germline V gene has CDR1 SGHRS and CDR2 YFSETQ. V lost 1 base and J 1 base, leaving 8 bases between the germline ends. The CDR3 length is 14 residues. This CDR3 is CASSLTGPQETQYF. The CDR3 DNA follows: TGCGCCAGCAGCTTGACGGGTCCCCAAGAGACCCAGTACTTC.

This sequence joins TRBV7-6 and TRBJ1-4, with D possibly being TRBD1 (6 bases). This CDR3 region has 16 residues. Germline V gene data show CDR1 as SGHVS and CDR2 as FNYEAQ. The ends were cut back, 5 bases at V and 3 bases at J, with 16 bases in the middle. CDR3 loop: CASSPNQGQANEKLFF. The DNA of the CDR3 is TGTGCCAGCAGCCCAAACCAGGGGCAGGCTAATGAAAAACTGTTTTTT.

The DNA of the CDR3 is TGTGCCAGCAGCCCCTCAGGCAGCTTGGGGACTGAAGCTTTCTTT. It yields the protein CASSPSGSLGTEAFF. The chain employs TRBV7-8 and TRBJ1-1, with D hard to call. V was shortened by 5 bases and J by 5 bases, with 18 bases between the two germline ends. The CDR3 has 15 amino acids. Germline loops: CDR1 SGHVS, CDR2 FQNEAQ. Combining the CDR3 with reference TRBV7-8 and TRBJ1-1 gives the whole variable domain GAGVSQSPRYKVAKRGQDVALRCDPISGHVSLFWYQQALGQGPEFLTYFQNEAQLDKSGLPSDRFFAERPEGSVSTLKIQRTQQEDSAVYLCASSPSGSLGTEAFFGQGTRLTVV.

This clonotype came up a few times. This rearrangement joins TRBV6-5 to TRBJ2-1, with D uncertain. Trimming cost V 8 bases and J 0 bases, with 17 bases left between them. Germline lookup yields CDR1 MNHEY and CDR2 SVGAGI. The CDR3 is 16 residues long. The CDR3 is CASRLLQVSSYNEQFF. CDR3 DNA sequence: TGTGCCAGCCGTCTCCTTCAAGTGAGCTCCTACAATGAGCAGTTCTTC.